Listed here are 28 T cell receptor beta chains from one sample, sequenced in a study of CXCR3-negative and CXCR3-positive naive CD8 T cells. Study findings and constraints: When CXCR3-positive naive cells were set against CXCR3-negative naive cells, the former had more hydrophobic TRB CDR3s.

Their recognized antigens are unknown. 5' RACE that incorporated UMI labels was used to prepare the TRB cDNA libraries. For each CDR3 protein, TCRdb gives one entry from its re-call of the 5' RACE reads, without DNA. The sample table includes under 85,000 distinct CDR3 sequences. Material: naive CXCR3+ CD8+ T cells from blood. Described subset: CD45RO-CCR7+CD27+CD95- naive CD8+ T cells expressing CXCR3 (TNR3+). The receptors derive from a human donor in good health. Some clones in this sample may be carry-over from other donors' samples.

The chain joins TRBV12-5 to TRBJ2-5; TCRdb's D gene call, TRBD2, goes unchecked for lack of DNA. Per the germline V gene, CDR1 is LGHNT and CDR2 is FRNRAP. The CDR3 runs 13 residues. CDR3 sequence: CASGKGEEETQYF.

J is TRBJ1-2 and V is TRBV6-1. From germline, CDR1 is MNHNS and CDR2 SASEGT. The CDR3 has 14 residues. The CDR3 reads CASSETGIAYGYTF.

V and J are TRBV3-1 and TRBJ2-7; no DNA is available, so the TRBD1 call from TCRdb remains unchecked. Germline lookup yields CDR1 LGHDT and CDR2 YNNKEL (reference sequence). This CDR3 region has 14 residues. CDR3 protein: CASSQEDRYNEQYF.

The rearrangement uses TRBV7-6 and TRBJ1-3; TCRdb indicates TRBD1, and absent DNA this call remains unverified. The CDR3 is made up of 15 amino acids. The germline V gene encodes CDR1 SGHVS and CDR2 FNYEAQ. The CDR3 sequence is CASSSGRSPGNTIYF.

This chain uses TRBV6-5 with TRBJ1-1; the D call of TRBD1 rests on TCRdb alone, since no DNA is present to check it. CDR1 is MNHEY and CDR2 is SVGAGI in the germline V gene. This CDR3 region has 17 residues. CDR3 sequence reads: CASSSARDRVPNTEAFF.

The chain joins TRBV27 to TRBJ1-6; TCRdb selects TRBD1, and the lack of DNA leaves this call unchecked. There are 12 residues in the CDR3. The germline CDR1 and CDR2 sequences are MNHEY and SMNVEV (reference sequence). CDR3 in amino acids: CASSNRNSPLHF.

The chain joins TRBV28 to TRBJ2-4; TCRdb reports TRBD2, a call that lacks DNA to check it against. This CDR3 has 17 amino acids. Germline loops: CDR1 MDHEN, CDR2 SYDVKM. This CDR3 is CASSNPASLSAKNIQYF.

This chain uses TRBV12-3 or TRBV12-4 with TRBJ2-2; TCRdb reports TRBD2, a call that lacks DNA to check it against. The CDR3 spans 15 residues. The CDR3 here is CASSAGTLNTGELFF.

The rearrangement joins TRBV28 to TRBJ2-5; the D call from TCRdb, TRBD1, cannot be confirmed without DNA. The CDR3 runs 14 residues. Germline assignment: CDR1 MDHEN and CDR2 SYDVKM. CDR3 region: CASSFSRGRETQYF.

The J gene is TRBJ2-1, the V gene TRBV6-5; checking the TCRdb D call of TRBD1 is not possible without DNA. Germline values: CDR1 MNHEY, CDR2 SVGAGI. This CDR3 contains 13 residues. The CDR3: CASSYSGQTLQFF.

This chain links TRBV10-3 with TRBJ2-3; TCRdb returns TRBD2, unconfirmable since there is no DNA. This CDR3 region has 15 residues. Germline CDR1 ENHRY, CDR2 SYGVKD. CDR3 protein: CATRGTSGRGDTQYF.

The J gene is TRBJ1-3, the V gene TRBV7-9; TCRdb returns TRBD1, unconfirmable since there is no DNA. Germline CDR1 reads SEHNR; CDR2 reads FQNEAQ (reference sequence). CDR3 size: 14 residues. The CDR3 here is CASSSARGENTIYF.

This chain uses TRBV4-3 with TRBJ2-1; TCRdb's D gene call, TRBD2, goes unchecked for lack of DNA. Germline assignment: CDR1 LGHNA and CDR2 YSLEER. This CDR3 comprises 15 residues. The CDR3 sequence is CASSQDVTSGNEQFF.

The V gene is TRBV5-1, the J gene TRBJ2-7. Germline CDR1 is SGHRS and CDR2 is YFSETQ. The CDR3 contains 15 residues. The chain's CDR3 is CASSVRADRSYEQYF.

The chain links TRBV7-2 to TRBJ2-1; there is no DNA to check the TCRdb D call of TRBD1. The CDR3 sequence is 13 residues long. Per germline, CDR1 SGHTA and CDR2 FQGNSA. The CDR3 loop is CASSYFGANEQFF. Looking up the rest from reference TRBV7-2 and TRBJ2-1 gives the full variable domain: GAGVSQSPSNKVTEKGKDVELRCDPISGHTALYWYRQSLGQGLEFLIYFQGNSAPDKSGLPSDRFSAERTGGSVSTLTIQRTQQEDSAVYLCASSYFGANEQFFGPGTRLTVL.

The chain has TRBV3-1 and TRBJ2-5. The length of the CDR3 is 15 residues. Germline-derived CDR1 and CDR2 are LGHDT and YNNKEL (reference sequence). CDR3 loop: CASSQDLGVLQTQYF.

This chain joins TRBV5-1 and TRBJ2-7; TCRdb gives TRBD2 as the D gene, but with no DNA this cannot be confirmed. CDR1 is SGHRS and CDR2 is YFSETQ in the germline V gene. This CDR3 spans 16 amino acids. The CDR3 reads CASSFPGTSGNYEQYF.

The chain couples TRBV4-3 to TRBJ2-1. The CDR3 sequence is 14 residues long. From germline, CDR1 is LGHNA and CDR2 YSLEER. The CDR3 sequence: CASTFNIVGNEQFF.

This chain uses TRBV6-2 or TRBV6-3 with TRBJ2-7. The germline V gene encodes CDR1 MNHEY and CDR2 SVGEGT. The CDR3 is 12 amino acids. The CDR3 spells CASQDYSYEQYF.

The gene calls are TRBV5-6 and TRBJ2-1; the TCRdb D gene call, TRBD2, has no DNA to confirm it. This CDR3 has 13 residues. Germline V lookup: CDR1 SGHDT, CDR2 YYEEEE. The CDR3 sequence: CASSFPRNIEQFF. Combining the CDR3 with reference TRBV5-6 and TRBJ2-1 gives the whole variable domain DAGVTQSPTHLIKTRGQQVTLRCSPKSGHDTVSWYQQALGQGPQFIFQYYEEEERQRGNFPDRFSGHQFPNYSSELNVNALLLGDSALYLCASSFPRNIEQFFGPGTRLTVL.

The chain uses TRBV28 and TRBJ2-5; the D gene TCRdb calls, TRBD2, cannot be checked with no DNA. The CDR3 totals 14 residues. Per the germline V gene, CDR1 is MDHEN and CDR2 is SYDVKM. CDR3 sequence: CASSGLAGQETQYF.

J is TRBJ1-1 and V is TRBV9; TCRdb returns TRBD1, unconfirmable since there is no DNA. The CDR3 is 13 amino acids. Germline-derived CDR1 and CDR2 are SGDLS and YYNGEE. Here the CDR3 reads CASSPRQGVEAFF.

This chain joins TRBV19 and TRBJ2-5; TCRdb outputs TRBD2, but without DNA this stays unchecked. CDR1 is LNHDA and CDR2 is SQIVND in the germline V gene (reference sequence). The CDR3 spans 15 residues. The CDR3 reads CASSATSEVQETQYF.

The J gene is TRBJ2-5, the V gene TRBV2; TCRdb gives TRBD1 as the D gene, but with no DNA this cannot be confirmed. The germline gives CDR1 SNHLY, CDR2 FYNNEI. The CDR3 is 15 residues long. The CDR3 sequence is CASSEMDRIQETQYF.

The V and J genes are TRBV20-1 and TRBJ2-1; TCRdb designates TRBD1, a call that cannot be tested without DNA. This CDR3 is 12 amino acids long. Germline V gene sequence: CDR1 DFQATT, CDR2 SNEGSKA (reference sequence). Here the CDR3 reads CSARIQGNEQFF.

The rearrangement links TRBV10-2 to TRBJ2-1; TCRdb picks TRBD2, but there is no DNA to check that call. The CDR3 is 18 amino acids. CDR1 and CDR2 (germline): WSHSY, SAAADI. CDR3 sequence: CASRPTAGLAPRNNEQFF.

The genes are TRBV7-2 and TRBJ2-1. The CDR3 totals 16 residues. Germline V gives CDR1 SGHTA, CDR2 FQGNSA. The CDR3 protein is CASSLDVGGSYNEQFF. The full variable domain, with the rest looked up from reference TRBV7-2 and TRBJ2-1, is GAGVSQSPSNKVTEKGKDVELRCDPISGHTALYWYRQSLGQGLEFLIYFQGNSAPDKSGLPSDRFSAERTGGSVSTLTIQRTQQEDSAVYLCASSLDVGGSYNEQFFGPGTRLTVL.

The chain recombines TRBV7-9 with TRBJ2-7; TCRdb calls TRBD1, which cannot be checked without DNA. The CDR3 consists of 14 residues. CDR1 and CDR2 from the germline V gene are SEHNR and FQNEAQ (reference sequence). The CDR3 protein is CASSPTGTNYEQYF.